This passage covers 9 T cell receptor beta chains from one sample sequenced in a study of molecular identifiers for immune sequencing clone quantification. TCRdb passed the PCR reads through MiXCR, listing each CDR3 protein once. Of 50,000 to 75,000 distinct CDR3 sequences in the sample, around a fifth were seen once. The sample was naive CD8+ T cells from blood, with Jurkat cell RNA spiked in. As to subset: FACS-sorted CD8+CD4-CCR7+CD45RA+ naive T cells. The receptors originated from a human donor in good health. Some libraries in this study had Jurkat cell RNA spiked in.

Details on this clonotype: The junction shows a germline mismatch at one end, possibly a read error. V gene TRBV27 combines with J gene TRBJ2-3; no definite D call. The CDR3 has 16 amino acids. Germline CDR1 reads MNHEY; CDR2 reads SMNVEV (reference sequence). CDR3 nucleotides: TGTGCCAGCAGTTCCTCTCCCGCGGTCCACACAGATACGCGGTATTTT. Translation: CASSSSPAVHTDTRYF.

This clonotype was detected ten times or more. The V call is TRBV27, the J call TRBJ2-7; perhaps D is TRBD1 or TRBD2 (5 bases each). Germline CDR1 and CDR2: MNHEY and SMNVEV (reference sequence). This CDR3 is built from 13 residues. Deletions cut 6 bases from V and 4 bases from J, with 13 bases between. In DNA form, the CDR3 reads TGTGCCAGCAGACCCGGGACGGGGTACGAGCAGTACTTC. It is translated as CASRPGTGYEQYF.

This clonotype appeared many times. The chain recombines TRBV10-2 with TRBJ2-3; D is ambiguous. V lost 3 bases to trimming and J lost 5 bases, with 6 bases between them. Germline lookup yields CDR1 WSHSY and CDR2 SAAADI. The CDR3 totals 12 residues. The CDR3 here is CASSDMRDTQYF. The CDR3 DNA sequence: TGCGCCAGCAGTGATATGAGAGATACGCAGTATTTT.

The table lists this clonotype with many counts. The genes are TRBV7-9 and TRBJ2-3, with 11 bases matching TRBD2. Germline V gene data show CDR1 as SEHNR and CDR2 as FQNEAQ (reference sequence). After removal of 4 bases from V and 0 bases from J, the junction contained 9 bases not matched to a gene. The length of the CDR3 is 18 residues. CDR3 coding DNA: TGTGCCAGCAGCTCGTCGATAGCGGGAGGGCCGAGCACAGATACGCAGTATTTT. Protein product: CASSSSIAGGPSTDTQYF. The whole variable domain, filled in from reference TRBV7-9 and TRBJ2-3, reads DTGVSQNPRHKITKRGQNVTFRCDPISEHNRLYWYRQTLGQGPEFLTYFQNEAQLEKSRLLSDRFSAERPKGSFSTLEIQRTEQGDSAMYLCASSSSIAGGPSTDTQYFGPGTRLTVL.

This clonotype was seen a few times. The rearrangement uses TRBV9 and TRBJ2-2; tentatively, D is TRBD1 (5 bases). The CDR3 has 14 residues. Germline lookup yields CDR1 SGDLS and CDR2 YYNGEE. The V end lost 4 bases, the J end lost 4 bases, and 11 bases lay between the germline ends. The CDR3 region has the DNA TGTGCCAGCAGCACAAGACAGAGCACCGGGGAGCTGTTTTTT. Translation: CASSTRQSTGELFF.

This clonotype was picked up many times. CDR3 in amino acids: CASSILRPGVDEQFF. The CDR3 bases are TGTGCCAGCTCAATCCTAAGACCGGGGGTAGATGAGCAGTTCTTC. This chain joins TRBV6-2 or TRBV6-3 and TRBJ2-1, with TRBD2 as a possible D gene (6 bases). Germline V gene data show CDR1 as MNHEY and CDR2 as SVGEGT. Trimming left V 8 bases short and J 8 bases short, with 22 bases between. The CDR3 is made up of 15 amino acids.

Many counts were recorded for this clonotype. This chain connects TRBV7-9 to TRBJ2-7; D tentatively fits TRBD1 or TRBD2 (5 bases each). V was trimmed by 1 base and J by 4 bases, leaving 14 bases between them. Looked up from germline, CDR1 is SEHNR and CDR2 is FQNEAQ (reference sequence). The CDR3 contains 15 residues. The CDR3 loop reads CASSLVARGVYEQYF. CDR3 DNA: TGTGCCAGCAGCTTAGTGGCTAGAGGGGTGTACGAGCAGTACTTC.

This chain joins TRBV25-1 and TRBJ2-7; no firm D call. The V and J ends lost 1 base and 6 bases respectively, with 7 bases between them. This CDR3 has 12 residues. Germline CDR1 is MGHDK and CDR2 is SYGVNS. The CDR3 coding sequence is TGTGCCAGCAGTGAATTGTGGTGCGAGCAGTACTTC. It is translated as CASSELWCEQYF.

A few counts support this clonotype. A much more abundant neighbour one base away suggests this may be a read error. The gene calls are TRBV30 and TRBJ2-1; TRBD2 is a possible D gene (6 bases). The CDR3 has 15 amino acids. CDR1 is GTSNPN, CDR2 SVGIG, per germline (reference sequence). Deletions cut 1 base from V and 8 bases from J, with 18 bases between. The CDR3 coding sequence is TGTGCCTGGAGTGGTCGGGAGCCCCTGATTTATGAGCAGTTCTTC. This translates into CAWSGREPLIYEQFF.